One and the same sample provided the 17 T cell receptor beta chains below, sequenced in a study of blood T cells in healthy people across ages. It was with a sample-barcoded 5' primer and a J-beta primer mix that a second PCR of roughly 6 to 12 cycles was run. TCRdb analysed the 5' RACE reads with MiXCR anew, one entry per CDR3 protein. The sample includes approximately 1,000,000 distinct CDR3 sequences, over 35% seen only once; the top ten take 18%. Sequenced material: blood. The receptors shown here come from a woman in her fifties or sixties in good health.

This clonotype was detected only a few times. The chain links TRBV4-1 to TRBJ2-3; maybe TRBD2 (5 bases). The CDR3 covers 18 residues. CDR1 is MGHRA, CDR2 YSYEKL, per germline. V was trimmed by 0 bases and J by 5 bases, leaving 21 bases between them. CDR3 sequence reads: CASSQEIARGRLIDTQYF. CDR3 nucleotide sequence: TGCGCCAGCAGCCAAGAGATAGCGCGAGGGCGCCTTATAGATACGCAGTATTTT.

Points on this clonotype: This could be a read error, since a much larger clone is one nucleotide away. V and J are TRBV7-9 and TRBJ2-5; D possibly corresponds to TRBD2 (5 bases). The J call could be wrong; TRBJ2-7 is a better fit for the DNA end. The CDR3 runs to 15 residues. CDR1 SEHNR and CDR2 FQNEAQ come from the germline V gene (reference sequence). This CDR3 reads CASSERASRHYEQYF. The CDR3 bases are TGTGCCAGCAGCGAACGGGCTAGCAGACACTACGAGCAGTACTTC.

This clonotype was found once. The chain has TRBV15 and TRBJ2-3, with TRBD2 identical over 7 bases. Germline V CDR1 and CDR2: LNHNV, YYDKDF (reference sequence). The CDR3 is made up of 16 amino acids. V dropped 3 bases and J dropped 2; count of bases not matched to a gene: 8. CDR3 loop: CATSSVEGLSTDTQYF. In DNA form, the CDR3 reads TGTGCCACCAGCAGTGTTGAGGGACTATCCACAGATACGCAGTATTTT.

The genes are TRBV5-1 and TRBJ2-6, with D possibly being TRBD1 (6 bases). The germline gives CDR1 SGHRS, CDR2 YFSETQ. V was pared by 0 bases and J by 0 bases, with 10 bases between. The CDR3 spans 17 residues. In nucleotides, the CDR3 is TGCGCCAGCAGCTTGGAATCGACAGGCTCTGGGGCCAACGTCCTGACTTTC. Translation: CASSLESTGSGANVLTF.

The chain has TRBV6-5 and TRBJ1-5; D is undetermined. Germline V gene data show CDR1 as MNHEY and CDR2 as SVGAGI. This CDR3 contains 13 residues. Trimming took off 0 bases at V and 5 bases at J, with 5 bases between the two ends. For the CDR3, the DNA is TGTGCCAGCAGTTACTCGCCCGATCAGCCCCAGCATTTT. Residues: CASSYSPDQPQHF.

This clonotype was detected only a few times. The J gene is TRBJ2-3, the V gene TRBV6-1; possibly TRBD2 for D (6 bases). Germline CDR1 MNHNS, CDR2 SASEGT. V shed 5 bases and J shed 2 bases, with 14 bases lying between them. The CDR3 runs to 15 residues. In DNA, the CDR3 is TGTGCCAGCAGTCTACTAGGCGGGAACACAGATACGCAGTATTTT. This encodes CASSLLGGNTDTQYF.

The CDR3 spells CASSRQLGIGELFF. CDR3 DNA sequence: TGTGCCAGCAGCCGACAGCTGGGGATCGGGGAGCTGTTTTTT. The genes are TRBV7-7 and TRBJ2-2; tentative D call: TRBD1 (5 bases). The CDR3 contains 14 residues. CDR1 is SSHAT and CDR2 is FNYEAQ in the germline V gene (reference sequence). V lost 5 bases and J lost 7, with 14 bases in between.

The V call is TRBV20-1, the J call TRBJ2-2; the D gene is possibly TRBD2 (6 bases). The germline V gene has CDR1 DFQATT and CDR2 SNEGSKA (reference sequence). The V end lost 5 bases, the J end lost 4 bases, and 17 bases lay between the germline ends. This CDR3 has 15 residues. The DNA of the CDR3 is TGCAGTGCTCGTCCCGGGAGTTTGGGCACCGGGGAGCTGTTTTTT. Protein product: CSARPGSLGTGELFF.

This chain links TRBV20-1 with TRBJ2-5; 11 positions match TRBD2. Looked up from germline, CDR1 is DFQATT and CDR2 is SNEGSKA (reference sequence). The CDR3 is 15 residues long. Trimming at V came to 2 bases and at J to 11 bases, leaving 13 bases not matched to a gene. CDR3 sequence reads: CSARPLAGVGNEQYF. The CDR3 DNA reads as TGCAGTGCTAGACCACTAGCGGGAGTGGGCAATGAGCAGTACTTC.

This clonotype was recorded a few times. CDR3 sequence: CASRTGGAYNEQFF. CDR3 nucleotide sequence: TGTGCCAGCAGGACAGGGGGGGCTTACAATGAGCAGTTCTTC. V and J are TRBV12-3 or TRBV12-4 and TRBJ2-1; 9 bases are a match to TRBD1. The CDR3 covers 14 residues. With 6 bases clipped from V and 4 bases from J, the junction kept 4 bases outside the gene matches.

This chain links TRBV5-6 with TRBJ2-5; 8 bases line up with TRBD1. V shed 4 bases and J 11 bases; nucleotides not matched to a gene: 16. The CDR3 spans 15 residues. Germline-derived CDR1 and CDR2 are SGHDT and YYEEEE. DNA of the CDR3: TGTGCCAGCAGCACTGGACAGGGAGGCTCGGATGAGCAGTACTTC. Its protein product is CASSTGQGGSDEQYF.

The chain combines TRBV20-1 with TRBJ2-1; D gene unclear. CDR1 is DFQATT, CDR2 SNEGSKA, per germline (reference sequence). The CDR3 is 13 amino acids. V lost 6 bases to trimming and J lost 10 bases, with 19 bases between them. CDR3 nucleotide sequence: TGCAGTGCAAGCGACAAATACCCCTACGAGCAGTTCTTC. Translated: CSASDKYPYEQFF.

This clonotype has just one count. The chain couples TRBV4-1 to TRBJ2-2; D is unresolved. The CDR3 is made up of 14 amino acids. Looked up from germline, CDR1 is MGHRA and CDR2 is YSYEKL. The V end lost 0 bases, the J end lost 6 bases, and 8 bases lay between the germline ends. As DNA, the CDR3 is TGCGCCAGCAGCCAAGACGGGTATGCCGGGGAGCTGTTTTTT. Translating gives CASSQDGYAGELFF.

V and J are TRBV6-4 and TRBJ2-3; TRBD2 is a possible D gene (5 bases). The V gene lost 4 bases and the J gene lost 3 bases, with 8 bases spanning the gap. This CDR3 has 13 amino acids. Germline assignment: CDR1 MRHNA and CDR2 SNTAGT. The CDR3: CASSARETDTQYF. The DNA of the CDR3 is TGTGCCAGCAGTGCGAGGGAGACAGATACGCAGTATTTT.

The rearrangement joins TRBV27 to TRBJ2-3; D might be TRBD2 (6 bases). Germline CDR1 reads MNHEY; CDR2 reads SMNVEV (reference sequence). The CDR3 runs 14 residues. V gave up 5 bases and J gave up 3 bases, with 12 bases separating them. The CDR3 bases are TGTGCCAGCAGTCACGGGACTCCGACAGATACGCAGTATTTT. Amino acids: CASSHGTPTDTQYF.

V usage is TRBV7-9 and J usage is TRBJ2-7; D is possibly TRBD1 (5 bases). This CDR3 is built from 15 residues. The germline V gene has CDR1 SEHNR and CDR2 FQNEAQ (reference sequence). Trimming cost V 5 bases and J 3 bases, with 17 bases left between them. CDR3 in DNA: TGTGCCAGCAGCCCCGAAGGGGCCCAATTCTACGAGCAGTACTTC. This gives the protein CASSPEGAQFYEQYF.

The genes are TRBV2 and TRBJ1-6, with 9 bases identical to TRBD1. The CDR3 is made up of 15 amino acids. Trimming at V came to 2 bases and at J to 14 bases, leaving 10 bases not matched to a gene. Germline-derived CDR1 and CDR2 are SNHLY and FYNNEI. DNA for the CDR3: TGTGCCAGCAGTGAAAGGACAGGGGACCTTAGGGCCCTCCACTTT. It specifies CASSERTGDLRALHF.